One sample yielded the 18 T cell receptor beta chains listed below, sequenced in a study of shared clonotypes between healthy human individuals. CD45RO-negative CD8 cells positively selected for CCR7 made up the naive population, which excluded terminally differentiated effector memory CD45RA+ cells. Sequencing was performed with immunoSEQ multiplex PCR; in TCRdb, only in-frame clones are kept and a portion is missing. The sample records under 1 million clones, just over 95% being singletons. Sequenced sample: naive CD8+ T cells sorted from blood. These receptors were obtained from a man aged 30 to 39 in good health.

This chain uses TRBV7-9 with TRBJ2-2, with no clear D. The V and J ends lost 7 bases and 1 base respectively, with 7 bases between them. The CDR3 runs to 13 residues. CDR1 is SEHNR and CDR2 is FQNEAQ in the germline V gene (reference sequence). CDR3 amino acids: CASNRGNTGELFF. The CDR3 DNA follows: TGTGCCAGCAACAGAGGGAACACCGGGGAGCTGTTTTTT.

The genes are TRBV4-1 and TRBJ2-3; D uncertain. The CDR3 extends over 14 amino acids. V was clipped by 1 base and J by 1 base, with 6 bases between them. Germline CDR1 and CDR2: MGHRA and YSYEKL. In DNA, the CDR3 is TGCGCCAGCAGCCAAGGCATAGGCACAGATACGCAGTATTTT. This translates into CASSQGIGTDTQYF.

The chain recombines TRBV7-8 with TRBJ2-3; D unclear. The CDR3 covers 16 residues. The V gene lost 4 bases and the J gene lost 1 base, with 15 bases spanning the gap. Germline V lookup: CDR1 SGHVS, CDR2 FQNEAQ. CDR3 sequence reads: CASSSIAPPGTDTQYF. The CDR3 bases are TGTGCCAGCAGCTCCATTGCTCCCCCGGGCACAGATACGCAGTATTTT.

This clone is a singleton in its sample. J is TRBJ2-6 and V is TRBV4-1; 9 bases align to TRBD1. After removal of 4 bases from V and 0 bases from J, the junction contained 10 bases not matched to a gene. CDR3 length equals 19 residues. Germline CDR1 is MGHRA and CDR2 is YSYEKL. The chain's CDR3 is CASSLYGTGKPSGANVLTF. The CDR3 coding sequence is TGCGCCAGCAGCCTATACGGGACAGGGAAACCCTCTGGGGCCAACGTCCTGACTTTC.

This chain connects TRBV4-2 to TRBJ2-7; 13 positions agree with TRBD2. The CDR3 loop spans 15 amino acids. Germline CDR1 is LGHNA and CDR2 is YNFKEQ. Germline trimming cut 5 bases from V and 2 bases from J; bases unmatched to any gene: 3. Here the CDR3 DNA reads TGTGCCAGCAGCTTCGGACTAGCGGGGGCCTACGAGCAGTACTTC. Translated: CASSFGLAGAYEQYF.

Notes on this clone: The identical CDR3 is also encoded by other nucleotide sequences in the sample. This sequence joins TRBV11-2 and TRBJ2-5, with TRBD2 identical over 7 bases. This CDR3 has 14 residues. The germline V gene has CDR1 SGHAT and CDR2 FQNNGV. V shed 5 bases, J shed 0 bases, and the junction held 3 bases outside the gene matches. This chain's CDR3 is CASSGLADQETQYF. The CDR3 coding sequence is TGTGCCAGCAGCGGCCTAGCGGACCAAGAGACCCAGTACTTC.

The CDR3 DNA reads as TGTGCCAGCAGTTTACCCGTAGGGACAGGGGGCTACGAGCAGTACTTC. Translated, it gives CASSLPVGTGGYEQYF. This chain joins TRBV28 and TRBJ2-7, with 11 bases matching TRBD1. The CDR3 contains 16 residues. V gave up 2 bases and J gave up 3 bases; unmatched junction bases: 6. Germline V gene sequence: CDR1 MDHEN, CDR2 SYDVKM.

The chain uses TRBV7-9 and TRBJ2-1, with 9 bases matching TRBD2. CDR1 and CDR2 (germline): SEHNR, FQNEAQ (reference sequence). This CDR3 contains 16 residues. J was trimmed by 3 bases and V by 5 bases; bases with no gene match: 8. The CDR3: CASSQTSSGDYNEQFF. As DNA, the CDR3 is TGTGCCAGCAGCCAGACATCTAGCGGGGACTACAATGAGCAGTTCTTC.

This chain connects TRBV30 to TRBJ2-1; no firm D call. The germline V and J ends were trimmed by 4 bases and 4 bases, with 5 bases remaining between them. Germline V CDR1 and CDR2: GTSNPN, SVGIG (reference sequence). This CDR3 contains 11 residues. The CDR3 protein is CAWIRYNEQFF. CDR3 DNA: TGTGCCTGGATTAGGTACAATGAGCAGTTCTTC.

The CDR3 loop reads CASSSYAPPQYF. CDR3 nucleotides: TGTGCCAGCAGCTCCTACGCTCCTCCGCAGTATTTT. V gene TRBV5-6 combines with J gene TRBJ2-3; no clear D. V gave up 3 bases and J gave up 10 bases, with 12 bases separating them. The CDR3 consists of 12 residues. Germline CDR1 is SGHDT and CDR2 is YYEEEE.

The chain couples TRBV19 to TRBJ2-1; 12 positions agree with TRBD1. Germline loops: CDR1 LNHDA, CDR2 SQIVND (reference sequence). The CDR3 runs 16 residues. V lost 5 bases and J lost 3; bases outside the gene matches: 5. The CDR3 DNA follows: TGTGCCAGTAGTCCCGGGACAGGGGGCGTCTACAATGAGCAGTTCTTC. It is translated as CASSPGTGGVYNEQFF.

The CDR3 loop is CASSRTGGAFF. The CDR3 DNA reads TGTGCCAGCAGCAGGACAGGGGGAGCTTTCTTT. The chain links TRBV11-2 to TRBJ1-1, with 10 bases aligning to TRBD1. CDR3 size: 11 residues. V shed 5 bases and J 10 bases; nucleotides not matched to a gene: 1. Germline V lookup: CDR1 SGHAT, CDR2 FQNNGV.

Worth noting for this clone: The sample carries other DNA sequences with the same CDR3. The chain couples TRBV11-2 to TRBJ2-7; 8 bases are a match to TRBD1. Germline V CDR1 and CDR2: SGHAT, FQNNGV. CDR3 length: 14 residues. V shed 3 bases and J 4 bases; nucleotides not matched to a gene: 5. The CDR3 sequence: CASSLAGGGYEQYF. The DNA for the CDR3 is TGTGCCAGCAGCTTGGCAGGGGGCGGGTACGAGCAGTACTTC.

V and J are TRBV30 and TRBJ2-1; 8 nucleotides align to TRBD2. Germline CDR1 reads GTSNPN; CDR2 reads SVGIG (reference sequence). V shed 2 bases and J 5 bases; nucleotides not matched to a gene: 5. The CDR3 is 14 residues long. The CDR3 DNA reads TGTGCCTGGAGTACTACTAGCGGTCACAATGAGCAGTTCTTC. This gives the protein CAWSTTSGHNEQFF.

The V call is TRBV6-1, the J call TRBJ1-5; D is ambiguous. Germline values: CDR1 MNHNS, CDR2 SASEGT. This CDR3 comprises 17 residues. V was cut by 3 bases and J by 4 bases, with 19 bases left in between. The CDR3 bases are TGTGCCAGCAGTGACTATCTAACCGGACTGAAGAATCAGCCCCAGCATTTT. Amino acids: CASSDYLTGLKNQPQHF.

This chain joins TRBV5-6 and TRBJ1-1, with 8 bases fitting TRBD1. The V gene end was trimmed by 4 bases and the J gene end by 3 bases; junction bases not matched to a gene: 2. Germline-derived CDR1 and CDR2 are SGHDT and YYEEEE. The CDR3 runs to 13 residues. The CDR3 nucleotides read TGTGCCAGCAGCCAGACAGGGGACACTGAAGCTTTCTTT. Encoded protein: CASSQTGDTEAFF. Based on the CDR3 plus reference TRBV5-6 and TRBJ1-1, the full variable domain is DAGVTQSPTHLIKTRGQQVTLRCSPKSGHDTVSWYQQALGQGPQFIFQYYEEEERQRGNFPDRFSGHQFPNYSSELNVNALLLGDSALYLCASSQTGDTEAFFGQGTRLTVV.

This sequence joins TRBV27 and TRBJ1-2; D is undetermined. Trimming stripped 0 bases from V and 3 bases from J, with 11 bases between. This CDR3 contains 15 residues. In germline, CDR1 is MNHEY, CDR2 SMNVEV (reference sequence). The CDR3 sequence: CASSLSWRPDYGYTF. The CDR3, as DNA: TGTGCCAGCAGTTTATCCTGGCGCCCCGACTATGGCTACACCTTC.

Turning to this clone: Relative to the germline gene, one junction end is altered; a read error may explain this. This chain joins TRBV7-7 and TRBJ2-5, with 10 bases fitting TRBD1. In germline, CDR1 is SSHAT, CDR2 FNYEAQ (reference sequence). The CDR3 contains 15 residues. CDR3 loop: CASSYDRGRGETQYF. The CDR3 DNA reads TGTGCTAGCAGCTACGACAGGGGGCGCGGGGAGACCCAGTACTTC.